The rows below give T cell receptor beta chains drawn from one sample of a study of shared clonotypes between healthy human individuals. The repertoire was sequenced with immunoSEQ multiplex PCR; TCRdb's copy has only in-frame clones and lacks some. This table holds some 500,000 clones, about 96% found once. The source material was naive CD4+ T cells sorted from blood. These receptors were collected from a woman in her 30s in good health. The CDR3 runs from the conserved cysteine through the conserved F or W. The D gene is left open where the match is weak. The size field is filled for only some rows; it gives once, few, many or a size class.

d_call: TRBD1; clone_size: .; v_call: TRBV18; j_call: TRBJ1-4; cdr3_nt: TGTGCCAGCTCACAAGGACAGGCTGGGAAGGAAAAACTGTTTTTT; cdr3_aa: CASSQGQAGKEKLFF
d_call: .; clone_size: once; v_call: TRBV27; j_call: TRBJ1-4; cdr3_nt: TGTGCCAGCAGTTTCTTTGCAACTAATGAAAAACTGTTTTTT; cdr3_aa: CASSFFATNEKLFF
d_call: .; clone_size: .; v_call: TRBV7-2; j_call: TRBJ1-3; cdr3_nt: TGTGCCAGCAGCTTAGGCCGATCTGGAAACACCATATATTTT; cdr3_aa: CASSLGRSGNTIYF
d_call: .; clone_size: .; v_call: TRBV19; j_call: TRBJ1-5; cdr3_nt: TGTGCCAGTAATTATCAGCCCCAGCATTTT; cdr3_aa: CASNYQPQHF
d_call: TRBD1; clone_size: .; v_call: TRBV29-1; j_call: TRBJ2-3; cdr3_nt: TGCAGCATACGGGACAGGGTGGTAGATACGCAGTATTTT; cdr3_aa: CSIRDRVVDTQYF
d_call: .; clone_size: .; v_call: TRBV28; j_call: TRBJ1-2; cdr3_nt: TGTGCCAGCAGTTCCCCCTCGCTATCCTTACAGGGTGGCGGCTACACCTTC; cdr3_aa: CASSSPSLSLQGGGYTF
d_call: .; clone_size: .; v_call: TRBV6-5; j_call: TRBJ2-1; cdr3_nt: TGTGCCAGCAGACGAACCGGGTCCTCCTACAATGAGCAGTTCTTC; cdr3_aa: CASRRTGSSYNEQFF
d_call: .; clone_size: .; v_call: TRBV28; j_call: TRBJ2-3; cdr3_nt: TGTGCCAGCAGCCTAAGCAGGGGCATCACAGATACGCAGTATTTT; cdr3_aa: CASSLSRGITDTQYF
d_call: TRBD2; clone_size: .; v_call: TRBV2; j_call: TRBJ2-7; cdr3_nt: TGTGCCAGCAGACTAGCGGAAACCTACGAGCAGTACTTC; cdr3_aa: CASRLAETYEQYF
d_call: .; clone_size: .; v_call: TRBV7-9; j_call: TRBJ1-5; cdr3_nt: TGTGCCAGCAGCTCCCAGGGCTCCAATCAGCCCCAGCATTTT; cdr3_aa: CASSSQGSNQPQHF
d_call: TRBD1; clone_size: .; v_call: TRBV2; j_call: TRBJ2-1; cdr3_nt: TGTGCCAGCAGTGCGGACAGGGGCTCTTGGGATGAGCAGTTCTTC; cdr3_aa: CASSADRGSWDEQFF
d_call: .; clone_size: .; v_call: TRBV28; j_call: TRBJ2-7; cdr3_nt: TGTGCCAGCAGTTTCGGGGGGCTCGAGCAGTACTTC; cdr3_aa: CASSFGGLEQYF
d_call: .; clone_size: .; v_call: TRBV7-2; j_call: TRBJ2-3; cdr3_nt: TGTGCCAGCAGCTTAGCAGGGCAGCCTCCTGCTCCAGATACGCAGTATTTT; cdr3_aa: CASSLAGQPPAPDTQYF
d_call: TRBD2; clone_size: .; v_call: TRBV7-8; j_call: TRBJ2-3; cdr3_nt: TGTGCCAGCAGCGTTACTAGCGGTTCAGATACGCAGTATTTT; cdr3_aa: CASSVTSGSDTQYF
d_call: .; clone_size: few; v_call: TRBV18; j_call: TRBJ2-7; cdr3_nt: TGTGCCAGCTCCGAGGCGGGAGAGCAGTACTTC; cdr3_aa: CASSEAGEQYF
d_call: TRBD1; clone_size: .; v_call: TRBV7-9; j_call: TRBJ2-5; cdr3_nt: TGTGCCAGCAGCGAGACAGGGCTGCGGGAGACCCAGTACTTC; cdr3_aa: CASSETGLRETQYF
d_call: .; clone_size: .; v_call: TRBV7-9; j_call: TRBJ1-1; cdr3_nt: TGTGCCAGCAGCCCCGCGGGGCAAGGGCCTGAAGCTTTCTTT; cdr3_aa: CASSPAGQGPEAFF
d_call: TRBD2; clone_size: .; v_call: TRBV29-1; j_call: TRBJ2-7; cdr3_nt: TGCAGCGTTGTGTGGAGCGGGAGGGTCTCCTACGAGCAGTACTTC; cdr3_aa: CSVVWSGRVSYEQYF
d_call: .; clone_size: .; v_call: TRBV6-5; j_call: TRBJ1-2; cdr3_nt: TGTGCCAGCAGTTACGCCGTCAACGAGAACTATGGCTACACCTTC; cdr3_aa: CASSYAVNENYGYTF
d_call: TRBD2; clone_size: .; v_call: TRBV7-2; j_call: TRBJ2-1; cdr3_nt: TGTGCCAGCAGCTCCTCGGGGGGACTAGCCTCGGTGCAGTTCTTC; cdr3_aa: CASSSSGGLASVQFF
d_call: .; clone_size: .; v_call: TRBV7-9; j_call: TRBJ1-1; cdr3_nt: TGTGCCAGCAGCTTAGTATGGGATACTGAAGCTTTCTTT; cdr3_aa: CASSLVWDTEAFF
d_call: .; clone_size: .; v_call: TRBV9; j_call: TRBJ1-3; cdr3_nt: TGTGCCAGCAGCGTCGCCCTCGGGGGTGGAAACACCATATATTTT; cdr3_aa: CASSVALGGGNTIYF
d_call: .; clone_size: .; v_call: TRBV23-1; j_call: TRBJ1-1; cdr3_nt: TGCGCCAGCAGTCATTGTGGCGGTACGTTT; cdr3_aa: CASSHCGGTF
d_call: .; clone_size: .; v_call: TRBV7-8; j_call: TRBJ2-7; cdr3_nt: TGTGCCAGCAGCTTAGAGAGCAGGGAGATAACCTACGAGCAGTACTTC; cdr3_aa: CASSLESREITYEQYF
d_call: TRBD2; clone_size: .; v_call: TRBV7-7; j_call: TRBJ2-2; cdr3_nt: TGTGCCAGCAGCTTATTGGGTACGAGCGGGAGTGGCACCGGGGAGCTGTTTTTT; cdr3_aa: CASSLLGTSGSGTGELFF
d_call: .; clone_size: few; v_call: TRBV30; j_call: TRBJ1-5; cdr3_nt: TGTGCCTGGAGTAAGACAGAGGGCAATCAGCCCCAGCATTTT; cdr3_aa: CAWSKTEGNQPQHF
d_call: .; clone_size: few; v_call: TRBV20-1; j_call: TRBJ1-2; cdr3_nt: TGCAGTGCTAGAGTCGATGGCTACACCTTC; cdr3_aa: CSARVDGYTF
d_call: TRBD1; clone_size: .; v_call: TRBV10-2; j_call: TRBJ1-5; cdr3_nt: TGCGCCAGCAGTCCGAAAACAGGGGGCATCCAGCCCCAGCATTTT; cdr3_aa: CASSPKTGGIQPQHF
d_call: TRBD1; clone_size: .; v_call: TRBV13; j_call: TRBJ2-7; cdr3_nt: TGTGCCAGCAGCCGACTCTACACAGGGGACTACGAGCAGTACTTC; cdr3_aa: CASSRLYTGDYEQYF
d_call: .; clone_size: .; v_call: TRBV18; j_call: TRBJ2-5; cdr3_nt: TGTGCCAGCTCATCCCTTTTGGAGGGTTGGTACCAAGAGACCCAGTACTTC; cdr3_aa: CASSSLLEGWYQETQYF
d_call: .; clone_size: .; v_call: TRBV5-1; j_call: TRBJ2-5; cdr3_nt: TGCGCCAGCAGCTTGGGACCAGGAAGGGGTATCCAAGAGACCCAGTACTTC; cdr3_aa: CASSLGPGRGIQETQYF
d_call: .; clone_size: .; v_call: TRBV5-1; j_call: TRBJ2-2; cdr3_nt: TGCGCCAGCAGCTCCTCACAGGTCTCCGGGGAGCTGTTTTTT; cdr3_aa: CASSSSQVSGELFF
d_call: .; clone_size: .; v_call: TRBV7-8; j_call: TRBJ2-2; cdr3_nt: TGTGCCAGCCTCCCGTGGGGGGACACAAACACCGGGGAGCTGTTTTTT; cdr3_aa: CASLPWGDTNTGELFF
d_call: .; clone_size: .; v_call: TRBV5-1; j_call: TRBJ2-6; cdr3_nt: TGCGCCAGCAGCTCCCCCCTTGGGGCCAACGTCCTGACTTTC; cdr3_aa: CASSSPLGANVLTF
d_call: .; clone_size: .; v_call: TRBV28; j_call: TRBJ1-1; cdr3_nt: TGTGCCAGCAGCCTAGCGACATTTCGAGCTTTCTTT; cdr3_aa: CASSLATFRAFF
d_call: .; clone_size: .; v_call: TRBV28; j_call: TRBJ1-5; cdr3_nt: TGTGCCAGCAGTACCATACAGGGTTCTCGGCAGCCCCAGCATTTT; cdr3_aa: CASSTIQGSRQPQHF
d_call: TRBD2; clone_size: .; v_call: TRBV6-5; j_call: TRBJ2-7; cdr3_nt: TGTGCCAGCAGTTACTCCCGACTAGCGGGGGCCTACGAGCAGTACTTC; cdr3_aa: CASSYSRLAGAYEQYF
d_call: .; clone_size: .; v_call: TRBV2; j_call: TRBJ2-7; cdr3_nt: TGTGCCAGCAGTAGGGATCGTTCGAGCTACGAGCAGTACTTC; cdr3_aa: CASSRDRSSYEQYF
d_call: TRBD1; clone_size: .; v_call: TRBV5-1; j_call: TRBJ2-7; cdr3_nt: TGCGCCAGCAGCCCGGGACAGTGGGGACCCTACGAGCAGTACTTC; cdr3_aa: CASSPGQWGPYEQYF
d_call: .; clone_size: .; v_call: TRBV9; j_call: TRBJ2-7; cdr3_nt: TGTGCCAGCAGTCAGGGGTACGAGCAGTACTTC; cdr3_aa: CASSQGYEQYF
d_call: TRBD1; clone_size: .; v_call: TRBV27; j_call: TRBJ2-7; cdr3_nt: TGTGCCAGCAGTTTAATGGGACAGTCTACCTACGAGCAGTACTTC; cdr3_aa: CASSLMGQSTYEQYF
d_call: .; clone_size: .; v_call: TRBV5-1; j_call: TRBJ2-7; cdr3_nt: TGCGCCAGCAAGGATTTGGGCGGGCCCTACGAGCAGTACTTC; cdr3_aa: CASKDLGGPYEQYF
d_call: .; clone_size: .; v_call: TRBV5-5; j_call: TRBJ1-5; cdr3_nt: TGTGCCAGCAGCCCCACAGGGCCATTTAGCAATCAGCCCCAGCATTTT; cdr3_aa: CASSPTGPFSNQPQHF
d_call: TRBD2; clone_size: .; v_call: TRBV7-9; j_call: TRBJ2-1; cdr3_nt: TGTGCCAGCAGCCCGACTAGCGGGCCAGAGTTCTTC; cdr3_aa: CASSPTSGPEFF
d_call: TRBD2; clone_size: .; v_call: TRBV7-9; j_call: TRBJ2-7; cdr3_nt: TGTGCCAGCCAAACCGAGGGAGGGACCTACTACGAGCAGTACTTC; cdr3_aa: CASQTEGGTYYEQYF
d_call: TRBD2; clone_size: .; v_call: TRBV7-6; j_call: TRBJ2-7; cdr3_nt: TGTGCCAGCAGCTCGGTTGGACTAGCGGGAGAAGAGCAGTACTTC; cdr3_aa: CASSSVGLAGEEQYF